This T cell receptor (beta chain) was identified during a study of cytomegalovirus exposure and HLA in healthy donors. Overall study: Early on, a data release was issued that held approximately 92 million unique TCRs from HLA-typed donors.

Study-wide results and limits: Apart from CMV serostatus, no immune exposure information was available.

With 60 Vbeta and 13 Jbeta primers, the PCR was carried out. Data came from immunoSEQ multiplex PCR; TCRdb stores just in-frame clones and leaves some out. The sample lists about 89,000 clones; approximately 81% were seen once. V gave up 0 bases and J gave up 10 bases, with 9 bases separating them. The CDR3 contains 12 residues. Germline V gene lookup returns CDR1 SGHNT and CDR2 YENEEA. Comment on this clone: The target antigen is unknown.

The chain recombines TRBV11-3 with TRBJ1-1; D gene unclear. The sequence came from a man aged 40-49 years in good health and CMV-seropositive. Sequenced input: PBMCs. CDR3 in amino acids: CASSLDAHRAFF. The CDR3 nucleotides are TGTGCCAGCAGCTTAGATGCACATCGAGCTTTCTTT.